The clone carrying this T cell receptor beta chain was seen more than once but under ten times. This sample is part of a study of identical twins. TCRdb re-called the 5' RACE reads through MiXCR, storing one row per CDR3 protein. The sample contains about 890,000 distinct CDR3 sequences, 10% to 15% of which appear only once. Trimming shortened V by 3 bases and J by 5 bases, and 10 bases separated the two germline ends. This CDR3 region has 13 residues. In addition, the sample was reused for a study of yellow fever vaccine responses in identical twins.

This TCR came from a woman aged 18-29 years in good health. The sequenced material came from PBMCs. The chain is built from TRBV12-3 or TRBV12-4 and TRBJ1-1; no firm D call. CDR3: CASSLIAGTEAFF. As DNA, the CDR3 is TGTGCCAGCAGTTTGATAGCAGGAACTGAAGCTTTCTTT.